This T cell receptor (beta chain) was identified during a study of cytomegalovirus exposure and HLA in healthy donors. On this clone itself: An end of the junction differs from the germline gene, which may be a read error.

Germline V gives CDR1 SSHAT, CDR2 FNYEAQ (reference sequence). CDR3 size: 13 residues. Measured with immunoSEQ multiplex PCR; TCRdb has only the in-frame clones, and not every one. This sample yields over 85,000 clones, of which approximately 95% are seen a single time; roughly 0.89% belongs to the top ten. The chain couples TRBV7-7 to TRBJ2-5; D remains unclear. This TCR derives from a woman aged 18 to 35 in good health and CMV-seronegative. Sequencing was carried out using PBMCs. Here the CDR3 reads CASSLVGEETQYF. The CDR3 DNA reads as TGTGCTAGCAGCTTAGTAGGAGAAGAGACCCAGTACTTC.